The clone carrying this T cell receptor (beta chain) appeared a single time. Enrolled through a virtual design, the participants were between about 18 and 100 years of age and came from under 30 US areas. In the study's own analysis: The assay estimated nucleated cells by amplifying reference gene primers. Profiling relied on immunoSEQ multiplex PCR, and the TCRdb table lists in-frame clones only, not all of them. V and J calls and clone size are given by that table; D and trimming were obtained from the DNA. The sample holds 200,000 or so clones, about nine tenths seen once. This sample was included in a study of blood T cell repertoires in COVID-19. Study in general: There were acute and convalescent COVID-19 samples, and they came from the United States, Italy and Spain. Sources were T cells, B-cell-depleted T cells, or PBMCs; the material itself was cDNA or gDNA.

V lost 5 bases and J lost 4; bases outside the gene matches: 9. The germline gives CDR1 SGHTA, CDR2 FQGNSA. This CDR3 region has 16 residues. The specimen sequenced was PBMCs or T cells enriched from blood (not recorded which). The TCR sequence derives from a woman aged 40 to 49 with acute COVID-19. The chain uses TRBV7-2 and TRBJ2-1, with 9 bases identical to TRBD1. CDR3: CASSPSQGQGYNEQFF. The CDR3 DNA reads as TGTGCCAGCAGCCCCTCCCAGGGACAGGGTTACAATGAGCAGTTCTTC.